This T cell receptor beta chain was identified in a study of spatial heterogeneity in lung cancer. Whole-study findings and limits: The study found that expanded intratumoral alpha and beta TCR counts tracked tumor mutation counts. It was estimated that coverage of tumor T cells reached about 7.4% for alpha chains and around 12% for beta chains.

The CDR3 has 14 amino acids. Germline loops: CDR1 SNHLY, CDR2 FYNNEI. Germline trimming cut 10 bases from V and 1 base from J; bases unmatched to any gene: 4. The time point was: sample taken at primary tumor resection. The approximately 69 donors had untreated early-stage non-small cell lung cancer. A word on this clonotype: Its antigen is not identified.

TCRdb used MiXCR to reprocess the 5' RACE reads, holding one entry per CDR3 protein. The table has over a thousand distinct CDR3 sequences, about 10% seen once; the top ten hold about 40%. Material: lung tumor tissue, obtained at surgery. J is TRBJ1-1 and V is TRBV2, with 12 positions matching TRBD1. This clonotype was obtained from a female donor with early-stage non-small cell lung cancer. The CDR3 is CATGQGAKNTEAFF. In nucleotides, the CDR3 is TGTGCCACGGGACAGGGGGCGAAGAACACTGAAGCTTTCTTT.